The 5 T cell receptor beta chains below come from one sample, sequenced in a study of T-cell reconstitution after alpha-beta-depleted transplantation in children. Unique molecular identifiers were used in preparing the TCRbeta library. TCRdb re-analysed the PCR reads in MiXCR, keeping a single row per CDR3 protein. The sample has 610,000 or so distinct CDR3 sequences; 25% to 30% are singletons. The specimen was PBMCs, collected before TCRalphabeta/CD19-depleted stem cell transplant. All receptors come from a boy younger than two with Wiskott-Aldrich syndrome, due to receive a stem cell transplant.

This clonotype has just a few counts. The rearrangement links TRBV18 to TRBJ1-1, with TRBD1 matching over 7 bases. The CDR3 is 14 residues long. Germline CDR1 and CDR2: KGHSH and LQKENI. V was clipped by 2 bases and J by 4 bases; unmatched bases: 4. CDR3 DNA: TGTGCCAGCTCACCATTTACAGGGGCCACTGAAGCTTTCTTT. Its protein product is CASSPFTGATEAFF.

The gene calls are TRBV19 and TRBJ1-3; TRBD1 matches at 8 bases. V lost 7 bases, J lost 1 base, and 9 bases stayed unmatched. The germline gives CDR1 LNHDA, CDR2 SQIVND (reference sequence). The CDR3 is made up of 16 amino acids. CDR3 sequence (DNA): TGTGCCAGTACCCCTCTCCGGACAGGGTCTGGAAACACCATATATTTT. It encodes CASTPLRTGSGNTIYF.

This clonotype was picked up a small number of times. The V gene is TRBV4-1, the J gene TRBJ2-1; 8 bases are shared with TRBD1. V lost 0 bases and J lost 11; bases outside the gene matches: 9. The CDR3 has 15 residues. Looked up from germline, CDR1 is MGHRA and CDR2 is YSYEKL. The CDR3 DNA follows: TGCGCCAGCAGCCAAGAAGAACGGACAGGGAGGAAGCAGTTCTTC. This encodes CASSQEERTGRKQFF.

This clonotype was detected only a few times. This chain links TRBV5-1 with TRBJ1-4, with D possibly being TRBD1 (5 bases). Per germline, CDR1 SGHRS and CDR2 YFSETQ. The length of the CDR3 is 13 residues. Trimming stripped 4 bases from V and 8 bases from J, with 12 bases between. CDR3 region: CASSVTGSEKLFF. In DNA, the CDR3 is TGCGCCAGCAGCGTCACAGGATCCGAAAAACTGTTTTTT.

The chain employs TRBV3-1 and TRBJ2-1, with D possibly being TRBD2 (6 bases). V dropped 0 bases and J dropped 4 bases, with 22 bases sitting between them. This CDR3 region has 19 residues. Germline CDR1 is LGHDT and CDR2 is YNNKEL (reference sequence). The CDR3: CASSQDVFRAGWPYNEQFF. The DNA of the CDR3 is TGTGCCAGCAGCCAAGACGTATTCAGGGCGGGATGGCCTTACAATGAGCAGTTCTTC.